These 8 T cell receptor beta chains came from one sample sequenced in a study of blood T cell repertoires in COVID-19. Libraries were prepared by immunoSEQ multiplex PCR; TCRdb keeps only in-frame clonotypes and omits some of them. The repertoire holds 150,000 to 200,000 clones, about 80% seen once, with roughly 3% in the top ten. The sample comprised peripheral blood. The receptors derive from a human donor with acute or convalescent COVID-19. The donor label of this sample is uncertain.

The chain uses TRBV7-8 and TRBJ1-1; 9 bases are a match to TRBD1. Germline V gene sequence: CDR1 SGHVS, CDR2 FQNEAQ. The J segment lost 7 bases and the V segment lost 5 bases, leaving 8 bases of the junction unmatched. The CDR3 loop spans 14 amino acids. The CDR3 bases are TGTGCCAGCAGCCCCAGGGACAGGGAGGGTGAAGCTTTCTTT. It yields the protein CASSPRDREGEAFF.

The chain carries TRBV6-5 and TRBJ1-2; 9 bases map to TRBD1. The CDR3 spans 15 residues. Unmatched junction bases numbered 11, after V lost 5 bases and J lost 7 bases. Germline CDR1 reads MNHEY; CDR2 reads SVGAGI. The CDR3 DNA is TGTGCCAGCAGTCCCAATTCCGGGACAGGGTTTGGCTACACCTTC. It is translated as CASSPNSGTGFGYTF.

The V call is TRBV6-2 or TRBV6-3, the J call TRBJ2-7; 10 bases map to TRBD2. Germline trimming cut 2 bases from V and 3 bases from J; bases unmatched to any gene: 7. The germline V gene encodes CDR1 MNHEY and CDR2 SVGEGT. CDR3 length equals 16 residues. The chain's CDR3 is CASSYQRGGLNYEQYF. In DNA, the CDR3 is TGTGCCAGCAGTTACCAGCGGGGGGGCCTCAACTACGAGCAGTACTTC.

The J gene is TRBJ1-4, the V gene TRBV28, with TRBD1 identical over 7 bases. Germline trimming cut 7 bases from V and 6 bases from J; bases unmatched to any gene: 5. Germline CDR1 MDHEN, CDR2 SYDVKM. The CDR3 length is 13 residues. The CDR3 DNA follows: TGTGCCAGCAAGGGGGCGCCGTATGAAAAACTGTTTTTT. Protein sequence: CASKGAPYEKLFF.

The V call is TRBV7-3, the J call TRBJ2-5; 8 nucleotides agree with TRBD1. Germline V gives CDR1 SGHTA, CDR2 FQGTGA. The CDR3 extends over 16 amino acids. Trimming took 6 bases from V and 2 from J; bases not matched to a gene: 11. CDR3 DNA sequence: TGTGCCAGCAGTTGGGGCCGGAGACAGGGGCAAGAGACCCAGTACTTC. Translating gives CASSWGRRQGQETQYF.

This sequence joins TRBV6-1 and TRBJ1-1; D remains ambiguous. V lost 5 bases, J lost 2 bases, and 9 bases lay in between. CDR3 length: 13 amino acids. Germline CDR1 is MNHNS and CDR2 is SASEGT. The chain's CDR3 is CASSYFSNTEAFF. The CDR3 DNA is TGTGCCAGCAGTTATTTCTCCAACACTGAAGCTTTCTTT.

The J gene is TRBJ2-7, the V gene TRBV4-1; 9 bases are shared with TRBD1. J was trimmed by 4 bases and V by 5 bases; bases with no gene match: 6. Germline lookup yields CDR1 MGHRA and CDR2 YSYEKL. The CDR3 length is 14 residues. CDR3 sequence reads: CASSSGQGLYEQYF. The CDR3 region has the DNA TGCGCCAGCAGCTCGGGACAGGGCCTTTACGAGCAGTACTTC.

This chain joins TRBV10-1 and TRBJ2-1; a possible D gene is TRBD2 (5 bases). This CDR3 has 11 amino acids. V was cut by 4 bases and J by 12 bases, with 10 bases left in between. In germline, CDR1 is WNHNN, CDR2 SYGVQD (reference sequence). The DNA for the CDR3 is TGCGCCAGCAGTGCAGCGGACGTGCAGTTCTTC. Translated: CASSAADVQFF.